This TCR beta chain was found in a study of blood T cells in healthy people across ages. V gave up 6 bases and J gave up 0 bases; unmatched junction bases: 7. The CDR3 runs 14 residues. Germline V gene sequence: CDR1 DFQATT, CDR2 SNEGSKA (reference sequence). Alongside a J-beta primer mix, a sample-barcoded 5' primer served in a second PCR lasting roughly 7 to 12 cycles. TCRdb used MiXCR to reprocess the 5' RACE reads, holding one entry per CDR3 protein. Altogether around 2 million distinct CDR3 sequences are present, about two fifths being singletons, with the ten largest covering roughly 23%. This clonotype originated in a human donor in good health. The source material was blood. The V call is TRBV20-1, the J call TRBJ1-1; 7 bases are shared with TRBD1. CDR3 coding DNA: TGCAGTGCCCCCGGACAGGACATGAACACTGAAGCTTTCTTT. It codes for CSAPGQDMNTEAFF.